This T cell receptor beta chain appears in the sequencing data of a study of T cell clonality in common variable immunodeficiency. Study-level points and caveats: Fewer deletions and N-nucleotide insertions were reportedly seen in common variable immunodeficiency TCR beta sequences. TCRbeta clonality was increased in CVID versus healthy controls.

This clone was seen only a few times. Its cognate antigen is unknown. The read stops 3 residues short of the end of the CDR3; the missing end is completed from the germline J gene. Sequencing was performed with immunoSEQ multiplex PCR; in TCRdb, only in-frame clones are kept and a portion is missing. Altogether about 59,000 clones were found in the sample, and no singletons occur. Patients and controls were mostly of Caucasian heritage. V lost 7 bases to trimming and J lost 4 bases, with 13 bases between them. Germline V gene sequence: CDR1 MGHDK, CDR2 SYGVNS. This CDR3 has 13 residues. J is TRBJ1-1 and V is TRBV25-1; a possible D gene is TRBD1 (6 bases). This TCR was sampled from a person aged 18 to 75 in good health. Input material: peripheral blood mononuclear cells. CDR3 sequence: CASKTGSRTEAFF. The sequenced CDR3 bases are TGTGCCAGCAAGACAGGTTCTCGCACTGAA.